A selection of T cell receptor beta chains follows, all from one sample in a study of T cell responses to AZD1222 COVID-19 vaccine. Here immunoSEQ multiplex PCR was the method, and the copy in TCRdb shows in-frame clones only, minus some. The sample yields about 70,000 clones, 65% to 85% seen once. Sample: peripheral blood, taken on day 0 of AZD1222 vaccination. The receptors were sampled from an adult in good health. Both conserved end residues are trimmed from each CDR3.

TRBV28	TRBJ1-6	ASRGVWDSPLH
TRBV13	TRBJ2-5	ASSLLAGGSETQY
TRBV6-5	TRBJ1-2	ASSYSGQASYGYT
TRBV21-1	TRBJ1-1	AVSRRGFLTEAF
TRBV2	TRBJ1-1	ASSARTVALGNTEAF
TRBV15	TRBJ2-1	ATSRALRDRSSYNEQF
TRBV6-6	TRBJ2-7	ASSRRGTGGGEQY
TRBV7-9	TRBJ2-7	ASSPSEGYEQY
TRBV18	TRBJ1-1	ASSPIGHTEAF
TRBV2	TRBJ1-2	ASSLVGPNYGYT
TRBV7-2	TRBJ2-7	ASSLARRRPYEQY
TRBV6-5	TRBJ1-1	AALVGAGTEAF
TRBV7-2	TRBJ1-5	ASSLERGVNQPQH
TRBV10-2	TRBJ1-1	ASQGQDNPEAF
TRBV7-2	TRBJ2-7	ASTRPGQGAREQY
TRBV7-2	TRBJ2-5	ASSLGGGPQETQY
TRBV2	TRBJ2-7	ASRPWDGSYEQY
TRBV25-1	TRBJ2-5	ASSGGLAGEETQY
TRBV2	TRBJ2-2	ASRPPTGGGTGELF
TRBV5-8	TRBJ1-1	ASSRDSGQAF
TRBV13	TRBJ2-7	ASSSRTGGFNEQY
TRBV9	TRBJ1-1	ASSTQGIDTEAF
TRBV6-5	TRBJ1-2	ASRSLGRVGGYT
TRBV5-1	TRBJ1-2	ASRETWTGGYT
TRBV6-2/TRBV6-3	TRBJ2-7	ASSRDRGRLGYEQY
TRBV30	TRBJ2-6	AWRIPGDSGANVLT
TRBV2	TRBJ1-2	ASGTTGTGSYGYT
TRBV18	TRBJ2-3	ASSPTSSTSTDTQY
TRBV30	TRBJ2-1	AWSTGTGGNNEQF
TRBV5-1	TRBJ2-2	ASSLAARTGTHGELF
TRBV7-9	TRBJ1-2	ASSTGTGGSYGYT
TRBV11-2	TRBJ1-1	ASSLELQGRENTEAF
TRBV7-6	TRBJ1-2	ASSPRQGPRGYT